The entry below gives a single T cell receptor beta chain sequence along with its context. Its antigen remains unknown. The sample belongs to a study of a mutant IDH1 vaccine in newly diagnosed glioma. For the study at large: Patients arrived already treated with radiotherapy, temozolomide, or both, most having had both.

Germline V gene sequence: CDR1 MDHEN, CDR2 SYDVKM. The CDR3 is 19 residues long. Trimming cost V 6 bases and J 0 bases, with 27 bases left between them. Time point specified: baseline, week 1 (first vaccination visit). Noted treatment: pre-vaccination baseline after standard-of-care therapy. Each astrocytoma in the donors was new, WHO grade 3 or 4, IDH1-mutant and ATRX-lost. Study results and limitations: Pseudoprogression apparently lacked any relation to changes in top peripheral T cell clonotypes.

Profiling relied on immunoSEQ multiplex PCR, and the TCRdb table lists in-frame clones only, not all of them. The table lists about 50,000 clones, 86% of them singletons. The specimen comprised PBMCs, sampled from a glioma patient treated with radiotherapy, temozolomide or both. The chain is built from TRBV28 and TRBJ2-7; D possibly corresponds to TRBD1 (8 bases). This sequence was found in a middle-aged man with glioma. CDR3 DNA: TGTGCCAGCAGGACGACAGGGGTAGCGGGTATGGGGTTCTCCTACGAGCAGTACTTC. Its translation is CASRTTGVAGMGFSYEQYF.